This T cell receptor beta chain comes out of a study of T cells in Graves' hyperthyroidism and ophthalmopathy. Findings of the study overall: Blood samples included most of the expanded thyroid clonotypes exceeding 0.001.

The PBMCs had their origin in 10 ml of fresh peripheral blood. Comments on this clonotype: Its antigen is currently unknown. The junction differs from germline at one of its ends, possibly a read error.

The CDR3 totals 12 residues. There were TCR beta CDR3 regions amplified from RNA transcripts. First-round RT-PCR with HTBI primers amplified the TCR CDR3 region. One entry per CDR3 protein, called by TCRdb with MiXCR from the multiplex PCR reads. The sample carries 640,000 or so distinct CDR3 sequences, about 14% recorded once. The chain recombines TRBV12-3 or TRBV12-4 with TRBJ2-5, with TRBD2 as a possible D gene (5 bases). The source material was blood. The TCR comes from a woman under 30 with Graves' ophthalmopathy. In DNA form, the CDR3 reads TGTGCCAGCAGTTCCTCCATTACTAGTTATAACTTC. Protein sequence: CASSSSITSYNF.